The 3 T cell receptor beta chains reported below all come from one sample, sequenced in a study of cytomegalovirus exposure and HLA in healthy donors (dated 2017 in TCRdb). The receptor library was made with the immunoSEQ multiplex PCR assay. The multiplex PCR relied on a mix of 60 forward primers for TCR Vbeta segments and 13 reverse primers for TCR Jbeta segments. What TCRdb holds here is the immuneACCESS table cut down to in-frame rearrangements. Part of the clones is not present; checked against another copy, under half of the missing clones reflect an unresolved V gene, and the others are unexplained. Here the sample has about 60,000 clones; roughly 80% occur a single time. Of the sample, 2.5% to 4% is held by the ten largest clones. The sequencing input was PBMCs. Receptors originate from a woman aged 40-49 years in good health and CMV-seropositive.

This clone was detected only a few times. The genes are TRBV4-3 and TRBJ2-5, with TRBD1 identical over 7 bases. J lost 2 bases, V lost 1 base, and 16 bases had no gene match. Germline V lookup: CDR1 LGHNA, CDR2 YSLEER. The CDR3 extends over 19 amino acids. CDR3 in amino acids: CASSQGRLSTGTEQETQYF. In DNA, the CDR3 is TGCGCCAGCAGCCAAGGGCGCCTATCTACCGGGACAGAGCAAGAGACCCAGTACTTC.

The V call is TRBV7-9, the J call TRBJ2-7, with TRBD1 matching 8 bases. Trimming at V came to 2 bases and at J to 2 bases, leaving 11 bases not matched to a gene. Germline-derived CDR1 and CDR2 are SEHNR and FQNEAQ (reference sequence). The CDR3 is 17 amino acids. CDR3 amino acids: CASSLYTGGTGAYEQYF. The CDR3 DNA follows: TGTGCCAGCAGCTTATATACTGGGGGGACAGGAGCCTACGAGCAGTACTTC.

This clone was recorded once. The rearrangement joins TRBV5-8 to TRBJ1-6; D perhaps matches TRBD1 (6 bases). Germline lookup yields CDR1 SGHTS and CDR2 YDEGEE. V lost 3 bases to trimming and J lost 13 bases, with 20 bases between them. The CDR3 has 15 residues. The CDR3 DNA reads TGTGCCAGCAGCTCCCAGGGGACATATGAACACCCCCTCCACTTT. Translated: CASSSQGTYEHPLHF.